This T cell receptor (beta chain) was obtained from a study of cytomegalovirus exposure and HLA in healthy donors. Study details: Samples from HLA-typed donors yielded around 85 million unique TCRs in an early data release.

Both 60 Vbeta primers and 13 Jbeta primers went into the PCR. The protocol was immunoSEQ multiplex PCR, while the TCRdb copy is restricted to in-frame clones and leaves out a portion. The sample carries 120,000 or so clones, about four fifths recorded once. Study outcomes and limitations: A few of the chains that were CMV-associated were confirmed in vitro to be specific for CMV antigens. Apparent HLA restriction characterized most CMV-associated TCR beta chains in a later analysis. Serostatus for CMV was the only available immune exposure information.

As concerns this clone: Its antigen is not identified.

Sequenced material: PBMCs. The TCR was taken from a woman aged 40 to 50 in good health and CMV-seropositive.

CDR3 bases: TGCGCCAGCAGCTCGGGACTGGGTGGGAACACTGAAGCTTTCTTT. Its translation: CASSSGLGGNTEAFF. The V gene is TRBV5-1, the J gene TRBJ1-1, with D perhaps TRBD1 (5 bases). Germline CDR1 and CDR2: SGHRS and YFSETQ. Between the trimmed V and J ends, which lost 3 bases and 1 base, there was a span of 13 bases. The CDR3 spans 15 residues.